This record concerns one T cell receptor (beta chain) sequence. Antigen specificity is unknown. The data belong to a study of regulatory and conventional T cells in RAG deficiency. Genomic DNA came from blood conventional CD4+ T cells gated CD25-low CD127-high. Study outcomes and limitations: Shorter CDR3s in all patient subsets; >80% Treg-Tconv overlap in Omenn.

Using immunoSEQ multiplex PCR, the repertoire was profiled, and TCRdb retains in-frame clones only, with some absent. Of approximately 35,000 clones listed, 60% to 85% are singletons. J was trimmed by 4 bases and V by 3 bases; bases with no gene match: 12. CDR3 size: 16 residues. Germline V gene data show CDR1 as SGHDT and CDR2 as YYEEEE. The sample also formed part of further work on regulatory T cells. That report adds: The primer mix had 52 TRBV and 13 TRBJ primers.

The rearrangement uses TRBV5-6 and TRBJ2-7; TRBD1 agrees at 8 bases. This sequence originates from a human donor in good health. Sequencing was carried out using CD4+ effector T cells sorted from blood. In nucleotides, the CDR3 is TGTGCCAGCAGCTCGATGGATACGACAGGGGTGTACGAGCAGTACTTC. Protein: CASSSMDTTGVYEQYF.